A single sample gave rise to the 31 T cell receptor beta chains below, sequenced in a study of blood T cell repertoires in COVID-19. Sequencing was performed with immunoSEQ multiplex PCR; in TCRdb, only in-frame clones are kept and a portion is missing. Among about 200,000 clones listed, approximately 78% were seen once. Sequencing input: peripheral blood. These receptors were taken from a woman aged 80 or over with active or convalescent COVID-19.

The gene calls are TRBV7-9 and TRBJ1-3; no reliable D call. Trimming cost V 1 base and J 4 bases, with 11 bases left between them. Germline V gives CDR1 SEHNR, CDR2 FQNEAQ (reference sequence). CDR3 size: 15 residues. The CDR3 DNA reads as TGTGCCAGCAGCTTAGGACAACCCATGGGAAACACCATATATTTT. This encodes CASSLGQPMGNTIYF.

The CDR3 nucleotides read TGCGCCAGCAGCGTCAGCGCGGCCGCCTACGAGCAGTACTTC. This encodes CASSVSAAAYEQYF. The chain has TRBV5-1 and TRBJ2-7; D gene ambiguous. The germline V and J ends were trimmed by 4 bases and 2 bases, with 13 bases remaining between them. The CDR3 is 14 residues long. Germline V CDR1 and CDR2: SGHRS, YFSETQ.

The V gene is TRBV4-2, the J gene TRBJ2-1; tentatively, D is TRBD2 (6 bases). V lost 2 bases to trimming and J lost 14 bases, with 16 bases between them. CDR1 and CDR2 from the germline V gene are LGHNA and YNFKEQ. This CDR3 comprises 13 residues. The CDR3 DNA reads TGTGCCAGCAGCCAACTCGAGGCGGGCGGGGAGTTCTTC. It is translated as CASSQLEAGGEFF.

The CDR3 loop reads CASSESGLAAYEQYF. The CDR3 bases are TGTGCCAGCAGTGAATCGGGACTAGCGGCTTACGAGCAGTACTTC. The chain uses TRBV25-1 and TRBJ2-7; 11 bases are shared with TRBD2. Germline V lookup: CDR1 MGHDK, CDR2 SYGVNS. V lost 1 base and J lost 4; bases outside the gene matches: 3. This CDR3 comprises 15 residues.

J is TRBJ1-1 and V is TRBV6-5; D is perhaps TRBD1 (6 bases). V lost 3 bases to trimming and J lost 8 bases, with 16 bases between them. Germline V lookup: CDR1 MNHEY, CDR2 SVGAGI. The CDR3 is 14 amino acids. As DNA, the CDR3 is TGTGCCAGCAGTTATTCGCTAGTGGGGACAGAAGCTTTCTTT. Translating it yields CASSYSLVGTEAFF.

In its sample, this clone was seen a few times. The chain has TRBV24-1 and TRBJ1-2, with TRBD1 matching 10 bases. Germline V gives CDR1 KGHDR, CDR2 SFDVKD. The CDR3 extends over 15 amino acids. After removal of 4 bases from V and 8 bases from J, the junction contained 9 bases not matched to a gene. The CDR3 region is CATSDPGQGVWGYTF. The CDR3 DNA is TGTGCCACCAGTGACCCCGGACAGGGGGTTTGGGGCTACACCTTC.

The chain joins TRBV7-3 to TRBJ1-1; possible D gene TRBD1, 6 bases. Trimming removed 0 bases at V and 4 bases at J, with 12 bases between. The CDR3 is 15 amino acids. The germline V gene has CDR1 SGHTA and CDR2 FQGTGA. The CDR3 nucleotides are TGTGCCAGCAGCTTAACGGGGGCAGGGCCCACTGAAGCTTTCTTT. It yields the protein CASSLTGAGPTEAFF.

The chain combines TRBV28 with TRBJ1-3; D not resolved. Looked up from germline, CDR1 is MDHEN and CDR2 is SYDVKM. The CDR3 has 14 amino acids. The ends were cut back, 2 bases at V and 0 bases at J, with 5 bases in the middle. CDR3 region: CASSLQFSGNTIYF. The CDR3 DNA sequence: TGTGCCAGCAGTTTACAGTTCTCTGGAAACACCATATATTTT.

Here the CDR3 DNA reads TGTGCCAGCAGGAGGTCGGGGGGGCGGTCCTACGAGCAGTACTTC. This gives the protein CASRRSGGRSYEQYF. The chain uses TRBV5-4 and TRBJ2-7; 8 bases align to TRBD2. The CDR3 has 15 residues. V lost 5 bases to trimming and J lost 1 base; unmatched junction nucleotides: 8. Germline assignment: CDR1 SGHNT and CDR2 YYREEE (reference sequence).

This clone has just one count. The rearrangement uses TRBV19 and TRBJ1-1; TRBD1 agrees at 10 bases. Germline loops: CDR1 LNHDA, CDR2 SQIVND (reference sequence). The V and J ends lost 3 bases and 4 bases, in that order; junction bases with no gene match: 5. The CDR3 has 15 residues. CDR3 DNA: TGTGCCAGTAGTATCCGACGGACAGGGGGCACTGAAGCTTTCTTT. Translated, it gives CASSIRRTGGTEAFF.

This chain uses TRBV10-3 with TRBJ2-2; 9 bases map to TRBD1. The CDR3 is made up of 15 amino acids. The ends lost 5 bases at V and 7 bases at J; junction bases unmatched: 8. Germline V gives CDR1 ENHRY, CDR2 SYGVKD. The CDR3 sequence: CAISSRDREIGELFF. CDR3 coding DNA: TGTGCCATCAGTTCCCGGGACAGGGAAATCGGGGAGCTGTTTTTT.

This clone was observed a few times. This chain uses TRBV5-1 with TRBJ1-1, with D possibly matching TRBD1 (6 bases). The CDR3 totals 13 residues. Trimming cost V 8 bases and J 1 base, with 12 bases left between them. Germline V gene lookup returns CDR1 SGHRS and CDR2 YFSETQ. In DNA form, the CDR3 reads TGCGCCAGTCGTTTGACAGGGAACACTGAAGCTTTCTTT. Translating it yields CASRLTGNTEAFF.

J is TRBJ2-7 and V is TRBV18; 7 nucleotides line up with TRBD1. CDR1 is KGHSH, CDR2 LQKENI, per germline. The CDR3 length is 14 residues. Losses at the gene ends were 5 bases for V and 0 bases for J; bases not matched to a gene: 4. This CDR3 is CASSTGQFSYEQYF. For the CDR3, the DNA is TGTGCCAGCTCAACGGGACAGTTCTCCTACGAGCAGTACTTC.

The chain combines TRBV13 with TRBJ2-1, with D uncertain. The V and J ends lost 2 bases and 7 bases respectively, with 9 bases between them. The germline V gene encodes CDR1 PRHDT and CDR2 FYEKMQ (reference sequence). The CDR3 contains 13 residues. In DNA form, the CDR3 reads TGTGCCAGCAGCTTATTAGGAGAGAATGAGCAGTTCTTC. Protein: CASSLLGENEQFF.

The chain joins TRBV18 to TRBJ2-2, with D possibly TRBD1 on 5 matching bases. V gave up 1 base and J gave up 0 bases, with 6 bases separating them. This CDR3 has 15 residues. Germline lookup yields CDR1 KGHSH and CDR2 LQKENI. The CDR3 DNA sequence: TGTGCCAGCTCACCACAAGGGGCGAACACCGGGGAGCTGTTTTTT. It is translated as CASSPQGANTGELFF. Combining the CDR3 with reference TRBV18 and TRBJ2-2 gives the whole variable domain NAGVMQNPRHLVRRRGQEARLRCSPMKGHSHVYWYRQLPEEGLKFMVYLQKENIIDESGMPKERFSAEFPKEGPSILRIQQVVRGDSAAYFCASSPQGANTGELFFGEGSRLTVL.

V usage is TRBV10-2 and J usage is TRBJ1-5; tentatively, D is TRBD1 (6 bases). The V and J ends lost 7 bases and 4 bases respectively, with 11 bases between them. The germline gives CDR1 WSHSY, CDR2 SAAADI. The CDR3 is 13 residues long. CDR3 DNA sequence: TGCGCCAGCACCCCGGACAGTAATCAGCCCCAGCATTTT. Translated, it gives CASTPDSNQPQHF.

This chain connects TRBV28 to TRBJ2-7; D perhaps matches TRBD1 (7 bases). The V gene's germline CDR1 is MDHEN and CDR2 SYDVKM. V was trimmed by 5 bases and J by 3 bases, leaving 20 bases between them. The CDR3 spans 16 residues. CDR3 nucleotide sequence: TGTGCCAGCAGTAGATCCGGGGGACAGACTTACTACGAGCAGTACTTC. It translates to CASSRSGGQTYYEQYF. Full variable domain (outside the CDR3, taken from reference TRBV28 and TRBJ2-7): DVKVTQSSRYLVKRTGEKVFLECVQDMDHENMFWYRQDPGLGLRLIYFSYDVKMKEKGDIPEGYSVSREKKERFSLILESASTNQTSMYLCASSRSGGQTYYEQYFGPGTRLTVT.

V is TRBV6-5 and J is TRBJ1-3; 7 nucleotides match TRBD1. Trimming took 5 bases from V and 2 from J; bases not matched to a gene: 3. This CDR3 is built from 14 residues. In germline, CDR1 is MNHEY, CDR2 SVGAGI. CDR3 in amino acids: CASSLGQTGNTIYF. The CDR3 coding sequence is TGTGCCAGCAGTCTGGGACAGACTGGAAACACCATATATTTT.

V is TRBV5-1 and J is TRBJ2-3; a weak D match, TRBD2 (6 bases). CDR1 SGHRS and CDR2 YFSETQ come from the germline V gene. Trimming cost V 7 bases and J 2 bases, with 14 bases left between them. The CDR3 has 14 amino acids. The CDR3 protein is CASQRSGLTDTQYF. The CDR3 nucleotides read TGCGCCAGCCAACGTAGCGGCCTCACAGATACGCAGTATTTT.

The rearrangement uses TRBV3-1 (or the pseudogene TRBV3-2) and TRBJ1-6; 11 bases agree with TRBD1. Unmatched junction bases numbered 9, after V lost 3 bases and J lost 8 bases. Germline V gene lookup returns CDR1 LGHDT and CDR2 YNNKEL (reference sequence). This CDR3 has 17 amino acids. CDR3 amino acids: CASSHAWGTGGDSPLHF. CDR3 bases: TGTGCCAGCAGCCACGCCTGGGGGACAGGGGGGGATTCACCCCTCCACTTT.

This rearrangement joins TRBV5-1 to TRBJ1-2, with 10 bases aligning to TRBD1. CDR1 is SGHRS, CDR2 YFSETQ, per germline. This CDR3 has 15 amino acids. V was clipped by 5 bases and J by 8 bases; unmatched bases: 12. The CDR3 loop reads CASSSRTGGDRGYTF. CDR3 sequence (DNA): TGCGCCAGCAGTTCCCGGACAGGGGGGGACCGAGGCTACACCTTC.

The V gene is TRBV18, the J gene TRBJ1-1; tentative D call: TRBD1 (6 bases). The CDR3 consists of 15 residues. The V gene's germline CDR1 is KGHSH and CDR2 LQKENI. V gave up 2 bases and J gave up 3 bases, with 13 bases separating them. The CDR3 DNA sequence: TGTGCCAGCTCACCAGCCGGACAGCGAGACACTGAAGCTTTCTTT. Its protein is CASSPAGQRDTEAFF.

The chain uses TRBV30 and TRBJ2-1; 10 nucleotides line up with TRBD2. Per germline, CDR1 GTSNPN and CDR2 SVGIG (reference sequence). Germline trimming cut 0 bases from V and 3 bases from J; bases unmatched to any gene: 5. This CDR3 is 16 amino acids long. This CDR3 reads CAWSVPASGGYNEQFF. DNA of the CDR3: TGTGCCTGGAGTGTACCGGCTAGCGGGGGCTACAATGAGCAGTTCTTC. The variable domain in full, with the rest retrieved from reference TRBV30 and TRBJ2-1, is SQTIHQWPATLVQPVGSPLSLECTVEGTSNPNLYWYRQAAGRGLQLLFYSVGIGQISSEVPQNLSASRPQDRQFILSSKKLLLSDSGFYLCAWSVPASGGYNEQFFGPGTRLTVL.

CDR3 coding DNA: TGCGCCAGCAGCCAAGACCTGGTAGCGGGGGGCTCCACAGATACGCAGTATTTT. Translation: CASSQDLVAGGSTDTQYF. The chain has TRBV4-1 and TRBJ2-3, with 10 bases lining up with TRBD2. The CDR3 is 18 amino acids. V shed 0 bases and J 2 bases; nucleotides not matched to a gene: 8. From germline, CDR1 is MGHRA and CDR2 YSYEKL.

The DNA of the CDR3 is TGTGCCAGCAGCTTAGTCTCAAGACTAGCGGGGGGGAGATACAATGAGCAGTTCTTC. This codes for CASSLVSRLAGGRYNEQFF. The chain uses TRBV5-6 and TRBJ2-1; 14 nucleotides agree with TRBD2. CDR3 length: 19 residues. Germline V gene data show CDR1 as SGHDT and CDR2 as YYEEEE. The J segment lost 4 bases and the V segment lost 2 bases, leaving 11 bases of the junction unmatched.

V usage is TRBV10-1 and J usage is TRBJ2-7; 10 nucleotides line up with TRBD1. Germline loops: CDR1 WNHNN, CDR2 SYGVQD (reference sequence). CDR3 length equals 15 residues. Germline trimming cut 3 bases from V and 0 bases from J; bases unmatched to any gene: 2. CDR3: CASSEGTGVSYEQYF. In DNA, the CDR3 is TGCGCCAGCAGTGAAGGGACAGGGGTCTCCTACGAGCAGTACTTC.

The genes are TRBV18 and TRBJ1-4; the D gene is possibly TRBD1 (5 bases). The germline V gene encodes CDR1 KGHSH and CDR2 LQKENI. Between the trimmed V and J ends, which lost 2 bases and 3 bases, there was a span of 10 bases. The CDR3 sequence is 15 residues long. CDR3 sequence reads: CASSPVGGANEKLFF. The CDR3 DNA follows: TGTGCCAGCTCACCAGTGGGGGGAGCTAATGAAAAACTGTTTTTT.

The chain carries TRBV20-1 and TRBJ1-1, with TRBD1 as a possible D gene (5 bases). CDR3 length equals 13 residues. V lost 3 bases and J lost 0, with 8 bases in between. Germline lookup yields CDR1 DFQATT and CDR2 SNEGSKA (reference sequence). CDR3 in amino acids: CSASWGLNTEAFF. Here the CDR3 DNA reads TGCAGTGCTAGTTGGGGCCTGAACACTGAAGCTTTCTTT.

The genes are TRBV24-1 and TRBJ1-5; 8 bases agree with TRBD1. Germline lookup yields CDR1 KGHDR and CDR2 SFDVKD. The CDR3 runs 15 residues. Unmatched junction bases numbered 10, after V lost 7 bases and J lost 6 bases. The CDR3 region has the DNA TGTGCCACCAGGGAAGACAGGGGCGCGGTTCAGCCCCAGCATTTT. Amino acids: CATREDRGAVQPQHF.

This clone was counted only a few times. This chain connects TRBV9 to TRBJ2-7; TRBD1 matches at 7 bases. Unmatched junction bases numbered 6, after V lost 4 bases and J lost 2 bases. The CDR3 extends over 14 amino acids. Germline V lookup: CDR1 SGDLS, CDR2 YYNGEE. The CDR3, as DNA: TGTGCCAGCAGCTTCCAGGGACAGACCTACGAGCAGTACTTC. Translation: CASSFQGQTYEQYF.

V is TRBV10-3 and J is TRBJ2-7; 9 bases are a match to TRBD1. The junction had 14 bases not matched to a gene; V was cut back by 7 bases and J by 7 bases. The germline gives CDR1 ENHRY, CDR2 SYGVKD. The CDR3 covers 15 residues. Here the CDR3 reads CAITSGTGSFDEQYF. DNA for the CDR3: TGTGCCATCACCAGCGGGACAGGGTCGTTTGATGAGCAGTACTTC.